This TCR beta chain appears in the sequencing data of a study of PD-L1 blockade in urothelial cancer. There are 14 residues in the CDR3. Per the germline V gene, CDR1 is MNHEY and CDR2 is SVGAGI. V gave up 5 bases and J gave up 7 bases; unmatched junction bases: 9. The protocol was immunoSEQ multiplex PCR, while the TCRdb copy is restricted to in-frame clones and leaves out a portion. The table includes approximately 50,000 clones, around 90% detected once. The chain carries TRBV6-5 and TRBJ1-1; 8 bases align to TRBD1. The sequenced sample was PBMCs, obtained around atezolizumab (anti-PD-L1) treatment. This TCR came from a man aged 55-75 years with urothelial cancer. The CDR3 here is CASSPYRGFGEAFF. In nucleotides, the CDR3 is TGTGCCAGCAGTCCTTACAGGGGGTTTGGTGAAGCTTTCTTT.